The present TCR beta chain was sequenced within a study of shared clonotypes between healthy human individuals. Libraries were prepared by immunoSEQ multiplex PCR; TCRdb keeps only in-frame clonotypes and omits some of them. The sample has about 560,000 clones, 70% to 80% seen once. The CDR3 has 13 residues. CDR1 is SGHRS and CDR2 is YFSETQ in the germline V gene. Trimming pared 0 bases from V and 11 bases from J, leaving 15 bases between. The chain employs TRBV5-1 and TRBJ2-7, with D possibly being TRBD1 (6 bases). The clonotype was recovered from a woman aged 35 to 49 in good health. Some clones in this sample may be carry-over from other donors' samples. Sequenced input: PBMCs. The CDR3, as DNA: TGCGCCAGCAGCTTGGTAGGGGGAGAAGGAGAGTACTTC. Residues: CASSLVGGEGEYF.